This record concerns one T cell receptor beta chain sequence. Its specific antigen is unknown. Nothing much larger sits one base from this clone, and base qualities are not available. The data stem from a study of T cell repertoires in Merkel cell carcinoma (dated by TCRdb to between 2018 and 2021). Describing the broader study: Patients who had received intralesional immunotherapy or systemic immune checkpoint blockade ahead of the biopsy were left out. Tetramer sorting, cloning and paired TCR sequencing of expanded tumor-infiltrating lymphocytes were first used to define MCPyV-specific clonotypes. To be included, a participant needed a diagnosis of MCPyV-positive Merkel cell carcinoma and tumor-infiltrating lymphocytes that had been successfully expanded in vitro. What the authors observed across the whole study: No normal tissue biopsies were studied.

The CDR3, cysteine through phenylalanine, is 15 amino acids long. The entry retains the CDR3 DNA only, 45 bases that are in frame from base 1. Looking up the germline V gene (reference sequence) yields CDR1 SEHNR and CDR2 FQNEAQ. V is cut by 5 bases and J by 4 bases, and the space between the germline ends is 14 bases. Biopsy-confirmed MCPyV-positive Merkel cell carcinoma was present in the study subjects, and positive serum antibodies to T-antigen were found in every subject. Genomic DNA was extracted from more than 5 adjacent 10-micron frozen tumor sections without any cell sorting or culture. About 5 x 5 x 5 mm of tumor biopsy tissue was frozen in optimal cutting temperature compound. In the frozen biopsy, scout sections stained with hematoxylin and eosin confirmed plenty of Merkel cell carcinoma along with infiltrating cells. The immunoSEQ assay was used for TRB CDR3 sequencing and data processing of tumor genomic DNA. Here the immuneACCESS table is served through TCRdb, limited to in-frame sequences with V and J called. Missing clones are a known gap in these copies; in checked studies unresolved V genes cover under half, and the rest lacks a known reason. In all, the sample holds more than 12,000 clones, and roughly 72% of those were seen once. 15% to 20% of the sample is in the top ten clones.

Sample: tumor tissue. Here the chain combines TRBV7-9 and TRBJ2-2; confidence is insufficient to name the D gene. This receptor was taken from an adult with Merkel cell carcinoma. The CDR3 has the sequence CASSPLAAGTGELFF. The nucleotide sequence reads TGTGCCAGCAGCCCTCTCGCTGCAGGCACCGGGGAGCTGTTTTTT.